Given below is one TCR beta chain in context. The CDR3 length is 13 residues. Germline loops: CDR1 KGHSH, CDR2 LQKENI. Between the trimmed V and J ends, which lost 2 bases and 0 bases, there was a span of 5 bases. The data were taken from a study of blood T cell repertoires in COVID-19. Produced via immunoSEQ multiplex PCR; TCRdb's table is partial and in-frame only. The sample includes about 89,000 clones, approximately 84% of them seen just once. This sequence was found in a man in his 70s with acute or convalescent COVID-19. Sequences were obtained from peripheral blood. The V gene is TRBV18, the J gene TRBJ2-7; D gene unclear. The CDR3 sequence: CASSPGNSYEQYF. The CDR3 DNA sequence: TGTGCCAGCTCACCAGGCAACTCCTACGAGCAGTACTTC.